A single sample gave rise to the 25 T cell receptor beta chains below, sequenced in a study of blood T cell repertoires in COVID-19. Only in-frame clones appear in the TCRdb table, and some are missing; sequencing was by immunoSEQ multiplex PCR. The sample has under 200,000 clones, 86% seen once; the top ten hold 5.6%. Specimen: PBMCs or T cells enriched from blood (not recorded which). All receptors come from a man aged 35-49 years with acute COVID-19.

This clone was detected only a few times. The V and J genes are TRBV9 and TRBJ2-7; tentatively, D is TRBD2 (5 bases). Germline V gene sequence: CDR1 SGDLS, CDR2 YYNGEE. CDR3 size: 13 residues. With 3 bases removed from V and 2 bases from J, the gap between germline ends came to 9 bases. The CDR3 region is CASSAGNTYEQYF. CDR3 DNA: TGTGCCAGCAGCGCGGGGAATACCTACGAGCAGTACTTC.

CDR3 sequence reads: CASSGLAANTGELFF. CDR3 bases: TGTGCCAGCAGTGGACTAGCTGCTAACACCGGGGAGCTGTTTTTT. V usage is TRBV2 and J usage is TRBJ2-2; 7 positions match TRBD2. The CDR3 is made up of 15 amino acids. V shed 4 bases and J 2 bases; nucleotides not matched to a gene: 4. Germline CDR1 and CDR2: SNHLY and FYNNEI.

Points on this clone: Other DNA sequences in the sample encode the same CDR3. This chain connects TRBV5-1 to TRBJ1-2; 8 bases are shared with TRBD1. This CDR3 region has 14 residues. Germline lookup yields CDR1 SGHRS and CDR2 YFSETQ. The trim removed 4 bases at V and 1 base at J, leaving 3 bases unmatched. CDR3 DNA sequence: TGCGCCAGCAGCCTAGGACAGGGTAACTATGGCTACACCTTC. Protein: CASSLGQGNYGYTF.

The rearrangement joins TRBV7-9 to TRBJ2-3, with 8 bases fitting TRBD1. J gave up 3 bases and V 5 bases, and 4 bases lay outside the gene matches. Germline V lookup: CDR1 SEHNR, CDR2 FQNEAQ (reference sequence). This CDR3 is 14 amino acids long. This CDR3 reads CASSLRQGTDTQYF. The CDR3 coding sequence is TGTGCCAGCAGCCTCCGACAGGGGACAGATACGCAGTATTTT. Full variable domain (outside the CDR3, taken from reference TRBV7-9 and TRBJ2-3): DTGVSQNPRHKITKRGQNVTFRCDPISEHNRLYWYRQTLGQGPEFLTYFQNEAQLEKSRLLSDRFSAERPKGSFSTLEIQRTEQGDSAMYLCASSLRQGTDTQYFGPGTRLTVL.

The chain links TRBV19 to TRBJ2-4; D might be TRBD2 (6 bases). The CDR3 loop spans 16 amino acids. The germline V gene has CDR1 LNHDA and CDR2 SQIVND (reference sequence). V dropped 6 bases and J dropped 0 bases, with 15 bases sitting between them. In DNA, the CDR3 is TGTGCCAGTAGCCTCAAGGCGGGATTAGCCAAAAACATTCAGTACTTC. Translation: CASSLKAGLAKNIQYF.

The chain employs TRBV19 and TRBJ2-1; 13 positions agree with TRBD2. Germline V lookup: CDR1 LNHDA, CDR2 SQIVND (reference sequence). The length of the CDR3 is 16 residues. The V segment lost 7 bases and the J segment 8 bases; nucleotides outside the gene matches: 11. The CDR3 loop is CASTFGLAGATDEQFF. The CDR3 DNA reads TGTGCCAGTACCTTCGGACTAGCGGGAGCTACGGATGAGCAGTTCTTC.

The chain couples TRBV9 to TRBJ2-1, with TRBD2 matching 13 bases. The CDR3 is made up of 14 amino acids. CDR1 and CDR2 from the germline V gene are SGDLS and YYNGEE. V lost 3 bases, J lost 7 bases, and 1 base stayed unmatched. CDR3 bases: TGTGCCAGCAGCGGGACTAGCGGGAGTAATGAGCAGTTCTTC. As protein: CASSGTSGSNEQFF.

The genes are TRBV19 and TRBJ2-3; D gene ambiguous. The CDR3 covers 14 residues. V lost 6 bases and J 3 bases, leaving 13 bases between the germline ends. Germline V gene lookup returns CDR1 LNHDA and CDR2 SQIVND (reference sequence). The CDR3 DNA sequence: TGTGCCAGTAGGAACTTTCGAGTGACAGATACGCAGTATTTT. It codes for CASRNFRVTDTQYF. Combining the CDR3 with reference TRBV19 and TRBJ2-3 gives the whole variable domain DGGITQSPKYLFRKEGQNVTLSCEQNLNHDAMYWYRQDPGQGLRLIYYSQIVNDFQKGDIAEGYSVSREKKESFPLTVTSAQKNPTAFYLCASRNFRVTDTQYFGPGTRLTVL.

The CDR3 sequence: CASSQWGSLSGNTIYF. The CDR3 nucleotides are TGTGCCAGCAGCCAATGGGGCAGTCTCTCTGGAAACACCATATATTTT. V gene TRBV16 combines with J gene TRBJ1-3; a possible D gene is TRBD1 (5 bases). Germline assignment: CDR1 KGHSY and CDR2 FQNENV. The V gene lost 1 base and the J gene lost 0 bases, with 10 bases spanning the gap. The CDR3 has 16 amino acids.

This clone was recorded only once. V and J are TRBV5-4 and TRBJ2-7; TRBD2 aligns across 8 bases. CDR1 is SGHNT and CDR2 is YYREEE in the germline V gene (reference sequence). The CDR3 is 14 amino acids. J was trimmed by 2 bases and V by 4 bases; bases with no gene match: 5. Here the CDR3 reads CASSLQREPYEQYF. The CDR3 DNA sequence: TGTGCCAGCAGCCTCCAGCGGGAGCCCTACGAGCAGTACTTC.

The CDR3: CASSVGSGRNTGELFF. Here the CDR3 DNA reads TGTGCCAGCAGCGTGGGTAGCGGGAGGAACACCGGGGAGCTGTTTTTT. The chain is built from TRBV9 and TRBJ2-2; 9 nucleotides agree with TRBD2. Germline-derived CDR1 and CDR2 are SGDLS and YYNGEE. This CDR3 spans 16 amino acids. Trimming took 2 bases from V and 1 from J; bases not matched to a gene: 3.

This chain connects TRBV6-5 to TRBJ1-6; TRBD1 is a possible D gene (5 bases). The CDR3 totals 13 residues. Germline V gives CDR1 MNHEY, CDR2 SVGAGI. Trimming pared 5 bases from V and 8 bases from J, leaving 10 bases between. CDR3 region: CASSPGGDSPLHF. CDR3 DNA sequence: TGTGCCAGCAGTCCCGGAGGGGATTCACCCCTCCACTTT.

The J gene is TRBJ1-3, the V gene TRBV7-2; TRBD1 is a possible D gene (6 bases). The CDR3 consists of 15 residues. The germline V gene has CDR1 SGHTA and CDR2 FQGNSA. With 0 bases removed from V and 2 bases from J, the gap between germline ends came to 8 bases. The CDR3 sequence is CASSLAPGAGNTIYF. The CDR3 bases are TGTGCCAGCAGCTTAGCACCAGGGGCTGGAAACACCATATATTTT.

This chain links TRBV7-8 with TRBJ2-3; 14 nucleotides line up with TRBD2. This CDR3 comprises 18 residues. Germline loops: CDR1 SGHVS, CDR2 FQNEAQ. V lost 10 bases and J lost 2; bases outside the gene matches: 14. This chain's CDR3 is CAINPAGTSGSPTDTQYF. CDR3 bases: TGTGCCATCAATCCTGCTGGGACTAGCGGGAGCCCCACAGATACGCAGTATTTT.

This clone has only one observation. V usage is TRBV6-1 and J usage is TRBJ1-2; D possibly corresponds to TRBD1 (6 bases). This CDR3 is 13 amino acids long. Trimming removed 1 base from V and 7 bases from J, with 10 bases in between. From germline, CDR1 is MNHNS and CDR2 SASEGT. The CDR3 sequence is CASSEVRDTGYTF. The CDR3 DNA is TGTGCCAGCAGTGAAGTCAGGGACACTGGCTACACCTTC.

This clone has only a few counts. The chain combines TRBV3-1 (or the pseudogene TRBV3-2) with TRBJ1-1; D possibly corresponds to TRBD1 (5 bases). CDR1 is LGHDT, CDR2 YNNKEL, per germline (reference sequence). The CDR3 runs 15 residues. V lost 2 bases, J lost 1 base, and 11 bases lay in between. The DNA for the CDR3 is TGTGCCAGCAGCCAAATGGGACTCCCGAACACTGAAGCTTTCTTT. It yields the protein CASSQMGLPNTEAFF.

In this sample, this clone turned up once. The rearrangement joins TRBV27 to TRBJ1-5; the D gene is possibly TRBD1 (5 bases). V was cut by 6 bases and J by 9 bases, with 21 bases left in between. The CDR3 spans 15 residues. Germline assignment: CDR1 MNHEY and CDR2 SMNVEV (reference sequence). CDR3 sequence (DNA): TGTGCCAGCAGCCCCGGAGGGGTGGGCCATCGGCCCCAGCATTTT. Protein product: CASSPGGVGHRPQHF.

V is TRBV13 and J is TRBJ2-3; 13 bases line up with TRBD2. With 5 bases clipped from V and 4 bases from J, the junction kept 6 bases outside the gene matches. This CDR3 is 16 amino acids long. The germline V gene has CDR1 PRHDT and CDR2 FYEKMQ (reference sequence). CDR3 in amino acids: CASSPRTSGRPDTQYF. The CDR3 nucleotides are TGTGCCAGCAGCCCGCGGACTAGCGGGAGACCAGATACGCAGTATTTT.

The chain's CDR3 is CASSLARGDQETQYF. The CDR3 DNA follows: TGCGCCAGCAGCTTGGCCCGGGGGGACCAAGAGACCCAGTACTTC. V is TRBV5-1 and J is TRBJ2-5, with 7 nucleotides matching TRBD2. This CDR3 comprises 15 residues. V trimming: 0 bases; J trimming: 0 bases; junction bases outside the gene matches: 2. CDR1 and CDR2 from the germline V gene are SGHRS and YFSETQ.

The rearrangement joins TRBV7-3 to TRBJ2-3; 8 bases fit TRBD1. Unmatched junction bases numbered 8, after V lost 3 bases and J lost 3 bases. The CDR3 spans 16 residues. Germline-derived CDR1 and CDR2 are SGHTA and FQGTGA. This CDR3 is CASSFRGRGGTDTQYF. DNA for the CDR3: TGTGCCAGCAGCTTCAGGGGGCGAGGTGGGACAGATACGCAGTATTTT.

CDR3: CASSGRSEYGYTF. The CDR3 nucleotides read TGTGCCAGTAGTGGGAGGTCCGAGTATGGCTACACCTTC. The chain combines TRBV19 with TRBJ1-2; D gene ambiguous. CDR3 length: 13 amino acids. Trimming stripped 5 bases from V and 5 bases from J, with 12 bases between. Germline CDR1 is LNHDA and CDR2 is SQIVND (reference sequence).

V is TRBV7-2 and J is TRBJ2-5, with TRBD2 identical over 13 bases. The CDR3 loop spans 16 amino acids. V was clipped by 2 bases and J by 6 bases; unmatched bases: 6. Germline values: CDR1 SGHTA, CDR2 FQGNSA. The CDR3 coding sequence is TGTGCCAGCAGCTTAAGGACTAGCGGGAGTAGAAAGACCCAGTACTTC. It is translated as CASSLRTSGSRKTQYF.

This sequence joins TRBV7-9 and TRBJ2-1; 14 nucleotides line up with TRBD2. This CDR3 contains 14 residues. Germline loops: CDR1 SEHNR, CDR2 FQNEAQ (reference sequence). The J segment lost 9 bases and the V segment lost 6 bases, leaving 4 bases of the junction unmatched. In DNA, the CDR3 is TGTGCCAGCAGTCCGACTAGCGGGAGGGGTGAGCAGTTCTTC. Translation: CASSPTSGRGEQFF.

The V and J genes are TRBV4-3 and TRBJ2-7; D remains ambiguous. The CDR3 totals 14 residues. Germline V gives CDR1 LGHNA, CDR2 YSLEER. Trimming took 0 bases from V and 2 from J, leaving 8 bases between them. CDR3 sequence: CASSQELEAYEQYF. The CDR3 bases are TGCGCCAGCAGCCAAGAGCTTGAGGCCTACGAGCAGTACTTC.

The V gene is TRBV7-9, the J gene TRBJ1-1; 7 nucleotides align to TRBD1. CDR3 length: 14 residues. The germline V gene encodes CDR1 SEHNR and CDR2 FQNEAQ (reference sequence). V trimming: 6 bases; J trimming: 1 base; junction bases outside the gene matches: 5. The CDR3 DNA sequence: TGTGCCAGCAGGGAGGGACAGACGAACACTGAAGCTTTCTTT. Its translation: CASREGQTNTEAFF. Filled out from reference TRBV7-9 and TRBJ1-1, the complete variable domain reads DTGVSQNPRHKITKRGQNVTFRCDPISEHNRLYWYRQTLGQGPEFLTYFQNEAQLEKSRLLSDRFSAERPKGSFSTLEIQRTEQGDSAMYLCASREGQTNTEAFFGQGTRLTVV.